One T cell receptor beta chain is described in this entry. Its specificity is unknown. Alongside a J-beta primer mix, a sample-barcoded 5' primer served in a second PCR lasting about 7 to 12 cycles. Each cDNA molecule was tagged by a template-switch adaptor that had 12 random nucleotides. In TCRdb, the 5' RACE reads were re-called with MiXCR into one record per CDR3 protein. The sample comprises about 590,000 distinct CDR3 sequences, 25% to 30% of which are singletons, and less than 20% rests with the top ten. The record originates from a study of blood T cells in healthy people across ages. CDR1 and CDR2 from the germline V gene are DFQATT and SNEGSKA (reference sequence). The V and J ends lost 6 bases and 0 bases respectively, with 11 bases between them. The CDR3 has 13 amino acids. Broader study findings: Older age coincided with a roughly linear decline in TCR beta diversity per million T cells. In long-lived donors, naive CD4+ cell counts and diversity exceeded those of aged donors.

The TCR sequence derives from a woman aged 80 or older in good health. The chain couples TRBV20-1 to TRBJ1-1; D uncertain. Sequenced input: blood. CDR3 coding DNA: TGCAGTGCCGCCCCCCGATTGAACACTGAAGCTTTCTTT. Encoded protein: CSAAPRLNTEAFF.